These T cell receptor beta chains were read from a single sample in a study of human T cells and chemical hapten exposure. TCRdb redid the calling of the RACE reads with MiXCR, one entry per CDR3 protein. The sample has roughly 69,000 distinct CDR3 sequences; approximately 11% are singletons. The sequencing used whole blood, collected in connection with sensitization to the hapten diphenylcyclopropenone (DPC). Source of these receptors: a woman in her twenties or thirties with alopecia areata. Some clones in this sample may be carry-over from other donors' samples. Both conserved end residues are part of each CDR3. D genes are given only for firm matches. Size values are once, few and many counts, or a class for expanded clones, and some rows have none.

-,TRBD1,TRBJ2-7,TRBV5-1,CASSLALLTGLDEQYF,TGCGCCAGCAGCTTGGCCCTCCTGACAGGGTTGGACGAGCAGTACTTC
-,-,TRBJ2-7,TRBV7-9,CASSLGAVLDYEQYF,TGTGCCAGCAGCTTAGGGGCGGTGTTGGACTACGAGCAGTACTTC
many,TRBD1,TRBJ1-5,TRBV5-1,CASSTDRDQPQHF,TGCGCCAGCAGCACGGACAGGGATCAGCCCCAGCATTTT
few,-,TRBJ2-3,TRBV6-5,CASSFDIDPPFQYF,TGTGCCAGCAGTTTCGACATCGACCCACCCTTTCAGTATTTT
many,TRBD1,TRBJ1-1,TRBV28,CASSSWDRVEAFF,TGTGCCAGCAGCTCGTGGGACAGGGTAGAAGCTTTCTTT
few,TRBD1,TRBJ1-5,TRBV7-6,CASSLRQGEPQHF,TGTGCCAGCAGCCTGAGACAGGGCGAGCCCCAGCATTTT
many,-,TRBJ2-7,TRBV19,CASSIGRETYEQYF,TGTGCCAGTAGTATTGGCAGGGAGACCTACGAGCAGTACTTC
many,TRBD2,TRBJ2-1,TRBV13,CASSYTRTSAGDEQFF,TGTGCCAGCAGTTACACAAGAACTAGCGCCGGGGATGAGCAGTTCTTC
-,-,TRBJ2-2,TRBV5-1,CASSLQGTGELFF,TGCGCCAGCAGCTTGCAGGGTACCGGGGAGCTGTTTTTT
-,TRBD1,TRBJ1-5,TRBV5-6,CASSSLQGDQPQHF,TGTGCCAGCAGCTCCCTACAGGGGGATCAGCCCCAGCATTTT
few,-,TRBJ2-2,TRBV7-6,CASSADEGTGELFF,TGTGCCAGCAGCGCCGACGAAGGCACCGGGGAGCTGTTTTTT
many,-,TRBJ1-6,TRBV7-9,CASSLSELGGPLHF,TGTGCCAGCAGCTTATCGGAGCTTGGGGGACCCCTCCACTTT
few,-,TRBJ1-5,TRBV7-2,CASSLERWNQPQHF,TGTGCCAGCAGCTTAGAACGGTGGAATCAGCCCCAGCATTTT
many,TRBD1,TRBJ2-7,TRBV5-1,CASSPGQVLGQQYF,TGCGCCAGCAGCCCCGGACAGGTTCTGGGCCAGCAGTACTTC
many,TRBD2,TRBJ2-5,TRBV6-2/TRBV6-3,CASTKPQPGLAFQETQYF,TGTGCCAGCACGAAGCCCCAACCGGGACTAGCGTTCCAAGAGACCCAGTACTTC
few,TRBD1,TRBJ1-2,TRBV29-1,CSVVMSGTGGHGYTF,TGCAGCGTTGTGATGTCCGGGACAGGGGGCCACGGCTACACCTTC
few,-,TRBJ2-2,TRBV7-3,CASSLNPGSNTGELFF,TGTGCCAGCAGCTTAAATCCCGGCAGCAACACCGGGGAGCTGTTTTTT
many,TRBD2,TRBJ2-2,TRBV29-1,CSVSGTLTGELFF,TGCAGCGTTAGCGGGACCCTCACCGGGGAGCTGTTTTTT
once,-,TRBJ1-6,TRBV7-9,CASNLQGPDSPLHF,TGTGCCAGCAACCTGCAGGGGCCCGATTCACCCCTCCACTTT
-,TRBD2,TRBJ2-2,TRBV28,CASTTLTPAGTTGELFF,TGTGCCAGCACCACTCTAACCCCAGCGGGGACCACCGGGGAGCTGTTTTTT
-,TRBD1,TRBJ1-1,TRBV20-1,CSARGTGGSSAFF,TGCAGTGCTAGAGGGACAGGGGGGTCTTCGGCTTTCTTT
-,-,TRBJ2-3,TRBV7-8,CASSLGARVDTQYF,TGTGCCAGCAGCTTAGGGGCTAGAGTAGATACGCAGTATTTT
-,-,TRBJ2-3,TRBV27,CASSPMGRTDTQYF,TGTGCCAGCAGTCCAATGGGACGCACAGATACGCAGTATTTT
many,-,TRBJ1-4,TRBV16,CASSQGTSEKLFF,TGTGCCAGCAGCCAAGGGACAAGTGAAAAACTGTTTTTT
few,-,TRBJ2-1,TRBV5-1,CASSLERRVYDEQFF,TGCGCCAGCAGCTTGGAGCGCAGGGTATACGATGAGCAGTTCTTC
few,TRBD1,TRBJ1-6,TRBV5-1,CASMQTGQYNSPLHF,TGCGCCAGCATGCAAACGGGACAGTATAATTCACCCCTCCACTTT
many,-,TRBJ1-1,TRBV5-8,CASSLRALNTEAFF,TGTGCCAGCAGCTTGAGGGCTCTGAACACTGAAGCTTTCTTT
-,-,TRBJ2-1,TRBV7-9,CASQGLRVSYNEQFF,TGTGCCAGCCAGGGCTTGCGGGTATCCTACAATGAGCAGTTCTTC
few,TRBD2,TRBJ2-1,TRBV6-2/TRBV6-3,CASSPHSGIIRNEQFF,TGTGCCAGCAGTCCTCATAGCGGGATCATACGCAATGAGCAGTTCTTC
few,-,TRBJ1-5,TRBV4-3,CASSQEVRFNQPQHF,TGCGCCAGCAGCCAAGAAGTCAGGTTCAATCAGCCCCAGCATTTT
-,-,TRBJ2-7,TRBV7-9,CASSLSGGESYEQYF,TGTGCCAGCAGCTTATCCGGTGGGGAGAGCTACGAGCAGTACTTC
many,TRBD2,TRBJ2-3,TRBV7-6,CASSIGTSGAGDTQYF,TGTGCCAGCAGCATCGGGACTAGCGGGGCGGGAGATACGCAGTATTTT
-,-,TRBJ2-1,TRBV10-3,CAISEYNEQFF,TGTGCCATCAGTGAGTACAATGAGCAGTTCTTC
-,TRBD2,TRBJ2-2,TRBV29-1,CSVEVGLLAGGYTGELFF,TGCAGCGTTGAAGTAGGGTTACTAGCGGGAGGGTACACCGGGGAGCTGTTTTTT
-,-,TRBJ2-1,TRBV5-1,CASSLEYSIYNEQFF,TGCGCCAGCAGCTTGGAGTATAGTATATACAATGAGCAGTTCTTC
many,TRBD1,TRBJ2-1,TRBV29-1,CSVEQTYRGNEQFF,TGCAGCGTTGAACAGACTTACAGGGGCAATGAGCAGTTCTTC
few,TRBD2,TRBJ2-3,TRBV6-1,CASSAAGGLDTQYF,TGTGCCAGCAGTGCTGCGGGGGGGTTGGATACGCAGTATTTT
-,TRBD2,TRBJ2-3,TRBV7-9,CASSPRGMLAGVPLGADTQYF,TGTGCCAGCAGCCCCCGAGGAATGTTAGCGGGAGTTCCCCTCGGGGCAGATACGCAGTATTTT
-,-,TRBJ1-4,TRBV12-3/TRBV12-4,CASSLEAPGEKLFF,TGTGCCAGCAGTTTGGAGGCCCCAGGGGAAAAACTGTTTTTT
few,-,TRBJ2-3,TRBV12-3/TRBV12-4,CASTLGGADTQYF,TGTGCCAGCACCCTTGGAGGCGCAGATACGCAGTATTTT
few,TRBD1,TRBJ1-1,TRBV6-1,CASSERSIGGRPQAEAFF,TGTGCCAGCAGTGAAAGGAGTATAGGGGGCAGGCCCCAAGCTGAAGCTTTCTTT
-,TRBD1,TRBJ2-2,TRBV7-2,CASSLLTGVATGELFF,TGTGCCAGCAGCCTACTGACAGGGGTCGCCACCGGGGAGCTGTTTTTT
once,TRBD2,TRBJ2-1,TRBV12-3/TRBV12-4,CACLGGGNEQFF,TGTGCCTGCCTTGGGGGGGGCAATGAGCAGTTCTTC
-,-,TRBJ1-1,TRBV18,CASSPGVNTEAFF,TGTGCCAGCTCACCAGGGGTGAACACTGAAGCTTTCTTT
-,-,TRBJ1-3,TRBV20-1,CSASSTGSGNTIYF,TGCAGTGCTAGTAGTACAGGGTCCGGAAACACCATATATTTT
-,-,TRBJ2-1,TRBV5-1,CASSLGQNEQFF,TGCGCCAGCAGCTTAGGACAAAATGAGCAGTTCTTC
many,TRBD2,TRBJ2-1,TRBV7-9,CASSATSGGRNEQFF,TGTGCCAGCAGCGCCACTAGCGGGGGGCGCAATGAGCAGTTCTTC
many,-,TRBJ2-1,TRBV5-4,CASSLSGKDYNEQFF,TGTGCCAGCAGCCTTAGCGGAAAAGACTACAATGAGCAGTTCTTC
few,-,TRBJ1-5,TRBV6-5,CASRNGDQPQHF,TGTGCCAGCAGGAATGGAGATCAGCCCCAGCATTTT
-,TRBD1,TRBJ2-1,TRBV19,CASSPLGTGGNEQFF,TGTGCCAGTAGTCCTCTCGGGACAGGAGGCAATGAGCAGTTCTTC
many,-,TRBJ1-1,TRBV28,CASSSGGTRNTEAFF,TGTGCCAGCAGTTCTGGGGGGACCCGGAACACTGAAGCTTTCTTT
many,TRBD2,TRBJ2-1,TRBV19,CASSQKAGGYNEQFF,TGTGCCAGTAGCCAAAAAGCGGGGGGTTACAATGAGCAGTTCTTC
-,TRBD2,TRBJ2-3,TRBV29-1,CSVDFSGMADTQYF,TGCAGCGTTGATTTTAGCGGGATGGCAGATACGCAGTATTTT